This TCR beta chain was sequenced during a study of cytomegalovirus exposure and HLA in healthy donors. This CDR3 is 12 amino acids long. CDR1 is SGHNT, CDR2 YYREEE, per germline (reference sequence). The ends were cut back, 1 base at V and 6 bases at J, with 7 bases in the middle. The PCR ran on 60 Vbeta and 13 Jbeta primers. Profiling relied on immunoSEQ multiplex PCR, and the TCRdb table lists in-frame clones only, not all of them. The sample has approximately 200,000 clones, roughly four fifths seen once. The chain joins TRBV5-4 to TRBJ1-1; maybe TRBD1 (5 bases). The receptor's source is a girl between 2 and 10 years old in good health and CMV-seronegative. Sequencing input: PBMCs. The CDR3 bases are TGTGCCAGCAGCTTGTGGGGGGCTGAAGCTTTCTTT. Its translation is CASSLWGAEAFF.